One T cell receptor beta chain is described in this entry. The source of the sample is a study of blood T cell repertoires in COVID-19. Germline CDR1 SGHKS, CDR2 YYEKEE (reference sequence). There are 16 residues in the CDR3. Trimming cost V 0 bases and J 0 bases, with 10 bases left between them. Clones were read by immunoSEQ multiplex PCR, and TCRdb kept only the in-frame ones, dropping some. Of some 300,000 clones in the sample, 90% were seen once. What was sequenced was peripheral blood. The genes are TRBV5-5 and TRBJ1-3; no clear D gene. The TCR was taken from a woman aged 40-49 years with COVID-19, enrolled during active disease. The CDR3 bases are TGTGCCAGCAGCTTGGAACGCGTTAACTCTGGAAACACCATATATTTT. It codes for CASSLERVNSGNTIYF. Variable domain in full (rest from reference TRBV5-5 and TRBJ1-3): DAGVTQSPTHLIKTRGQQVTLRCSPISGHKSVSWYQQVLGQGPQFIFQYYEKEERGRGNFPDRFSARQFPNYSSELNVNALLLGDSALYLCASSLERVNSGNTIYFGEGSWLTVV.